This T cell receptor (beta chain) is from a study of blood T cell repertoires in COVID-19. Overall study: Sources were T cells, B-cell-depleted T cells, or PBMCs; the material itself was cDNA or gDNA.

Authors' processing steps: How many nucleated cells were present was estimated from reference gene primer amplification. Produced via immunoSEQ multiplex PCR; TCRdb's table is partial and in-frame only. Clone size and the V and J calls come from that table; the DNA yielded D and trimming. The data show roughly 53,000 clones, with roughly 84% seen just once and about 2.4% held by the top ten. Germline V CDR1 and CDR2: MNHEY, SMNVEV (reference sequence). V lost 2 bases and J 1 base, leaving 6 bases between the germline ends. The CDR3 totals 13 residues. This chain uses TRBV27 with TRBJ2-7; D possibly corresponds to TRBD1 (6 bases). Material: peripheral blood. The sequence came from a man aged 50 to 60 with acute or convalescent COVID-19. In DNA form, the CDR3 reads TGTGCCAGCAGTTTACAGGGGTCCTACGAGCAGTACTTC. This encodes CASSLQGSYEQYF.